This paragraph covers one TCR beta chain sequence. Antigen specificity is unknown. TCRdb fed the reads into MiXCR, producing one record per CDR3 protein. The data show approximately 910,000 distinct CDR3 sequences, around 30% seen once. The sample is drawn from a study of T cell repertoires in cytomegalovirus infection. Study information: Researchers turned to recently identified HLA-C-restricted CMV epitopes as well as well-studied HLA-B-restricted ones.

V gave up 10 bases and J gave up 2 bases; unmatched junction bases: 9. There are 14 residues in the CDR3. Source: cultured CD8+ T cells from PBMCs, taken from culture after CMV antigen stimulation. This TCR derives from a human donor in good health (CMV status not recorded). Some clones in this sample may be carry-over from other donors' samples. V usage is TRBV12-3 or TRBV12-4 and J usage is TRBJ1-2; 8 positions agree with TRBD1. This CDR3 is CATRQGTLNYGYTF. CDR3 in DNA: TGTGCCACGAGACAGGGGACCCTAAACTATGGCTACACCTTC.